The rows below give T cell receptor beta chains drawn from one sample of a study of T cell repertoires in cytomegalovirus infection. These TCRs are of unknown antigen specificity. TCRdb reprocessed the reads with MiXCR, giving one entry per CDR3 protein. The repertoire holds about 830,000 distinct CDR3 sequences, with about 30% as singletons. Specimen: cultured CD8+ T cells from PBMCs, collected from culture after CMV antigen stimulation. These receptors were collected from a human donor in good health (CMV status not recorded). Some clones in this sample may be carry-over from other donors' samples. The CDR3 runs from the conserved cysteine through the conserved F or W. Each record gives: D gene, CDR3 length, J gene, V gene, clone size, CDR3 protein, CDR3 DNA. A D gene is named only where the DNA matches it firmly. Expanded clones get a size class; other rows say once, few or many, or leave the size out.

D gene: -; CDR3 length: 16; J gene: TRBJ2-2; V gene: TRBV25-1; clone size: -; CDR3 protein: CASSEGPLGNPGELFF; CDR3 DNA: TGTGCCAGCAGTGAAGGCCCCCTGGGGAACCCCGGAGAGCTGTTTTTT
D gene: -; CDR3 length: 16; J gene: TRBJ1-5; V gene: TRBV27; clone size: -; CDR3 protein: CASRSVLGNSNQPQHF; CDR3 DNA: TGTGCCAGCAGATCTGTTCTGGGAAATAGCAATCAGCCCCAGCATTTT
D gene: -; CDR3 length: 14; J gene: TRBJ2-2; V gene: TRBV7-9; clone size: many; CDR3 protein: CASSLVGGTGELFF; CDR3 DNA: TGTGCCAGCAGCTTAGTTGGGGGCACCGGGGAGCTGTTTTTT
D gene: -; CDR3 length: 17; J gene: TRBJ2-6; V gene: TRBV20-1; clone size: -; CDR3 protein: CSARDRLGREGANVLTF; CDR3 DNA: TGCAGTGCTAGAGATCGCCTCGGCAGGGAGGGGGCCAACGTCCTGACTTTC
D gene: TRBD1; CDR3 length: 15; J gene: TRBJ2-7; V gene: TRBV4-1; clone size: -; CDR3 protein: CASSQVDRGSYEQYF; CDR3 DNA: TGCGCCAGCAGCCAAGTTGACAGGGGTTCCTACGAGCAGTACTTC
D gene: -; CDR3 length: 16; J gene: TRBJ2-1; V gene: TRBV7-9; clone size: -; CDR3 protein: CASSLKGGGQYNEQFF; CDR3 DNA: TGTGCCAGCAGCCTGAAGGGGGGGGGCCAATACAATGAGCAGTTCTTC
D gene: TRBD2; CDR3 length: 19; J gene: TRBJ2-1; V gene: TRBV19; clone size: few; CDR3 protein: CASSIEGTSGGPGGNEQFF; CDR3 DNA: TGTGCCAGTAGTATAGAAGGGACTAGCGGGGGGCCCGGGGGCAATGAGCAGTTCTTC
D gene: TRBD2; CDR3 length: 17; J gene: TRBJ2-1; V gene: TRBV6-6; clone size: few; CDR3 protein: CASSYQAPTSGGDEQFF; CDR3 DNA: TGTGCCAGCAGTTACCAAGCACCGACTAGCGGGGGCGATGAGCAGTTCTTC
D gene: TRBD2; CDR3 length: 17; J gene: TRBJ2-3; V gene: TRBV7-8; clone size: many; CDR3 protein: CASSFSGGAGGTDTQYF; CDR3 DNA: TGTGCCAGCAGCTTTAGCGGGGGGGCTGGGGGCACAGATACGCAGTATTTT
D gene: -; CDR3 length: 12; J gene: TRBJ1-1; V gene: TRBV7-4; clone size: -; CDR3 protein: CASSFQRTEAFF; CDR3 DNA: TGTGCCAGCAGCTTCCAGAGGACTGAAGCTTTCTTT
D gene: -; CDR3 length: 13; J gene: TRBJ2-3; V gene: TRBV7-9; clone size: -; CDR3 protein: CASTPGTGDTQYF; CDR3 DNA: TGTGCCAGCACACCCGGGACCGGTGATACGCAGTATTTT
D gene: TRBD1; CDR3 length: 17; J gene: TRBJ2-6; V gene: TRBV7-8; clone size: many; CDR3 protein: CASSSSRQGAGANVLTF; CDR3 DNA: TGTGCCAGCAGCTCCTCCCGACAGGGGGCTGGGGCCAACGTCCTGACTTTC
D gene: -; CDR3 length: 14; J gene: TRBJ2-5; V gene: TRBV27; clone size: -; CDR3 protein: CASSLLGGLETQYF; CDR3 DNA: TGTGCCAGCAGCCTCTTAGGCGGCTTAGAGACCCAGTACTTC
D gene: -; CDR3 length: 18; J gene: TRBJ2-2; V gene: TRBV6-5; clone size: -; CDR3 protein: CASSYSSWSPADTGELFF; CDR3 DNA: TGTGCCAGCAGTTACTCGTCCTGGTCCCCGGCGGACACCGGGGAGCTGTTTTTT
D gene: -; CDR3 length: 13; J gene: TRBJ2-5; V gene: TRBV5-5; clone size: -; CDR3 protein: CASSAGGDETQYF; CDR3 DNA: TGTGCCAGCAGCGCCGGGGGCGATGAGACCCAGTACTTC
D gene: -; CDR3 length: 15; J gene: TRBJ1-2; V gene: TRBV4-1; clone size: -; CDR3 protein: CASSQEWTAAYGYTF; CDR3 DNA: TGCGCCAGCAGCCAAGAATGGACCGCCGCCTATGGCTACACCTTC
D gene: TRBD1; CDR3 length: 20; J gene: TRBJ1-2; V gene: TRBV11-2; clone size: once; CDR3 protein: CANSPEDPRFGQGANYGYTF; CDR3 DNA: TGTGCCAACAGCCCCGAAGACCCACGCTTCGGACAGGGGGCTAACTATGGCTACACCTTC
D gene: -; CDR3 length: 15; J gene: TRBJ2-7; V gene: TRBV5-1; clone size: -; CDR3 protein: CASSLQSINSYEQYF; CDR3 DNA: TGCGCCAGCAGCTTGCAGTCGATAAACTCCTACGAGCAGTACTTC
D gene: -; CDR3 length: 15; J gene: TRBJ2-5; V gene: TRBV6-1; clone size: -; CDR3 protein: CASRFRDPRGETQYF; CDR3 DNA: TGTGCCAGCAGATTTCGGGACCCAAGAGGGGAGACCCAGTACTTC
D gene: -; CDR3 length: 16; J gene: TRBJ1-1; V gene: TRBV7-6; clone size: -; CDR3 protein: CASSLLRGQGNTEAFF; CDR3 DNA: TGTGCCAGCAGCCTCCTTAGGGGCCAGGGTAACACTGAAGCTTTCTTT
D gene: -; CDR3 length: 14; J gene: TRBJ1-5; V gene: TRBV24-1; clone size: -; CDR3 protein: CATSGGQSNQPQHF; CDR3 DNA: TGTGCCACCAGTGGGGGCCAGTCCAATCAGCCCCAGCATTTT
D gene: -; CDR3 length: 18; J gene: TRBJ2-1; V gene: TRBV6-5; clone size: few; CDR3 protein: CASSLGALAPSSYNEQFF; CDR3 DNA: TGTGCCAGCAGTTTAGGAGCCCTAGCCCCCAGCTCCTACAATGAGCAGTTCTTC
D gene: -; CDR3 length: 14; J gene: TRBJ1-2; V gene: TRBV6-6; clone size: -; CDR3 protein: CASSYEQAPRGYTF; CDR3 DNA: TGTGCCAGCAGTTACGAACAGGCCCCTCGGGGCTACACCTTC
D gene: -; CDR3 length: 14; J gene: TRBJ1-1; V gene: TRBV7-6; clone size: -; CDR3 protein: CASSGGGLDTEAFF; CDR3 DNA: TGTGCCAGCAGCGGTGGGGGGCTTGACACTGAAGCTTTCTTT
D gene: TRBD1; CDR3 length: 15; J gene: TRBJ2-2; V gene: TRBV11-1; clone size: many; CDR3 protein: CASSLWTGNTGELFF; CDR3 DNA: TGTGCCAGCAGCTTATGGACAGGGAACACCGGGGAGCTGTTTTTT
D gene: -; CDR3 length: 16; J gene: TRBJ2-3; V gene: TRBV7-7; clone size: few; CDR3 protein: CASSLALGYLTDTQYF; CDR3 DNA: TGTGCTAGCAGCTTAGCGCTAGGTTATCTGACAGATACGCAGTATTTT
D gene: -; CDR3 length: 12; J gene: TRBJ1-1; V gene: TRBV20-1; clone size: -; CDR3 protein: CSATRSNTEAFF; CDR3 DNA: TGCAGTGCTACCCGGTCGAACACTGAAGCTTTCTTT
D gene: -; CDR3 length: 20; J gene: TRBJ1-1; V gene: TRBV11-2; clone size: -; CDR3 protein: CASSFSPDRDTINRNTEAFF; CDR3 DNA: TGTGCCAGCAGCTTCTCTCCAGACCGGGACACTATCAACAGGAACACTGAAGCTTTCTTT
D gene: -; CDR3 length: 12; J gene: TRBJ2-7; V gene: TRBV29-1; clone size: -; CDR3 protein: CSVRSAHYEQYF; CDR3 DNA: TGCAGCGTTCGATCCGCGCACTACGAGCAGTACTTC
D gene: -; CDR3 length: 15; J gene: TRBJ1-1; V gene: TRBV6-1; clone size: -; CDR3 protein: CASSPGGGLNTEAFF; CDR3 DNA: TGTGCCAGCAGCCCGGGGGGGGGTCTGAACACTGAAGCTTTCTTT
D gene: TRBD2; CDR3 length: 16; J gene: TRBJ2-5; V gene: TRBV7-3; clone size: -; CDR3 protein: CASSFLAGPEGETQYF; CDR3 DNA: TGTGCCAGCAGCTTCCTAGCGGGTCCGGAGGGGGAGACCCAGTACTTC
D gene: -; CDR3 length: 15; J gene: TRBJ1-1; V gene: TRBV7-8; clone size: many; CDR3 protein: CASSLDRVGYTEAFF; CDR3 DNA: TGTGCCAGCAGCTTAGACAGGGTCGGGTACACTGAAGCTTTCTTT
D gene: -; CDR3 length: 13; J gene: TRBJ1-1; V gene: TRBV5-1; clone size: -; CDR3 protein: CASSETTFAEAFF; CDR3 DNA: TGCGCCAGCAGCGAAACAACGTTCGCTGAAGCTTTCTTT
D gene: TRBD2; CDR3 length: 15; J gene: TRBJ2-1; V gene: TRBV6-2/TRBV6-3; clone size: -; CDR3 protein: CASSPGSGGRNEQFF; CDR3 DNA: TGTGCCAGCAGTCCGGGTAGCGGGGGTAGGAATGAGCAGTTCTTC
D gene: -; CDR3 length: 15; J gene: TRBJ2-1; V gene: TRBV3-1; clone size: -; CDR3 protein: CASSQVPGAYNEQFF; CDR3 DNA: TGTGCCAGCAGCCAAGTGCCAGGGGCGTACAATGAGCAGTTCTTC
D gene: -; CDR3 length: 17; J gene: TRBJ2-4; V gene: TRBV20-1; clone size: -; CDR3 protein: CSARLMEGGFAKNIQYF; CDR3 DNA: TGCAGTGCTAGATTAATGGAGGGGGGATTCGCCAAAAACATTCAGTACTTC
D gene: -; CDR3 length: 14; J gene: TRBJ1-6; V gene: TRBV28; clone size: few; CDR3 protein: CASSFAGNNSPLHF; CDR3 DNA: TGTGCCAGCAGTTTCGCGGGAAATAATTCACCCCTCCACTTT
D gene: -; CDR3 length: 13; J gene: TRBJ2-1; V gene: TRBV14; clone size: many; CDR3 protein: CASSQALISEQFF; CDR3 DNA: TGTGCCAGCAGCCAAGCCCTCATCAGTGAGCAGTTCTTC
D gene: TRBD1; CDR3 length: 15; J gene: TRBJ1-1; V gene: TRBV5-1; clone size: -; CDR3 protein: CASSAGTGPGGEAFF; CDR3 DNA: TGCGCCAGCAGCGCCGGGACAGGTCCTGGAGGTGAAGCTTTCTTT
D gene: TRBD2; CDR3 length: 14; J gene: TRBJ2-5; V gene: TRBV7-9; clone size: many; CDR3 protein: CASSLVGLAETQYF; CDR3 DNA: TGTGCCAGCAGCTTAGTTGGACTAGCGGAGACCCAGTACTTC
D gene: TRBD2; CDR3 length: 16; J gene: TRBJ2-2; V gene: TRBV6-9; clone size: -; CDR3 protein: CASSYSQRGNTGELFF; CDR3 DNA: TGTGCCAGCAGTTATTCTCAGCGGGGAAACACCGGGGAGCTGTTTTTT
D gene: -; CDR3 length: 19; J gene: TRBJ1-5; V gene: TRBV19; clone size: -; CDR3 protein: CASSIGHLLAAVSNQPQHF; CDR3 DNA: TGTGCCAGTAGTATAGGACATCTCCTTGCAGCCGTATCTAATCAGCCCCAGCATTTT
D gene: -; CDR3 length: 15; J gene: TRBJ1-1; V gene: TRBV27; clone size: -; CDR3 protein: CASSLPGVPKTEAFF; CDR3 DNA: TGTGCCAGCAGTTTACCCGGAGTTCCGAAGACTGAAGCTTTCTTT
D gene: TRBD1; CDR3 length: 14; J gene: TRBJ1-5; V gene: TRBV7-9; clone size: once; CDR3 protein: CASSSDREDQPQHF; CDR3 DNA: TGTGCCAGCAGCTCAGACAGGGAAGATCAGCCCCAGCATTTT
D gene: -; CDR3 length: 14; J gene: TRBJ1-6; V gene: TRBV6-5; clone size: -; CDR3 protein: CATQPGVYNSPLHF; CDR3 DNA: TGTGCCACTCAACCCGGTGTTTATAATTCACCCCTCCACTTT
D gene: -; CDR3 length: 13; J gene: TRBJ1-2; V gene: TRBV6-5; clone size: -; CDR3 protein: CASSYNPNYGYTF; CDR3 DNA: TGTGCCAGCAGTTACAACCCGAACTATGGCTACACCTTC
D gene: TRBD1; CDR3 length: 15; J gene: TRBJ1-2; V gene: TRBV7-4; clone size: -; CDR3 protein: CASSLSSDREPGYTF; CDR3 DNA: TGTGCCAGCAGCTTATCTTCGGACAGGGAGCCTGGCTACACCTTC
D gene: TRBD1; CDR3 length: 13; J gene: TRBJ2-5; V gene: TRBV10-3; clone size: many; CDR3 protein: CAISVDRGETQYF; CDR3 DNA: TGTGCCATCAGTGTCGACAGGGGAGAGACCCAGTACTTC
D gene: -; CDR3 length: 13; J gene: TRBJ1-2; V gene: TRBV5-1; clone size: -; CDR3 protein: CASRGDGLDGYTF; CDR3 DNA: TGCGCCAGCAGAGGGGACGGCCTCGATGGCTACACCTTC
D gene: TRBD1; CDR3 length: 17; J gene: TRBJ1-6; V gene: TRBV6-1; clone size: -; CDR3 protein: CASSEALGGGGSSPLHF; CDR3 DNA: TGTGCCAGCAGTGAAGCGCTGGGGGGAGGGGGCAGTTCACCCCTCCACTTT
D gene: -; CDR3 length: 15; J gene: TRBJ2-2; V gene: TRBV7-6; clone size: -; CDR3 protein: CASRPDRTNTGELFF; CDR3 DNA: TGTGCCAGCAGACCCGACAGGACGAACACCGGGGAGCTGTTTTTT